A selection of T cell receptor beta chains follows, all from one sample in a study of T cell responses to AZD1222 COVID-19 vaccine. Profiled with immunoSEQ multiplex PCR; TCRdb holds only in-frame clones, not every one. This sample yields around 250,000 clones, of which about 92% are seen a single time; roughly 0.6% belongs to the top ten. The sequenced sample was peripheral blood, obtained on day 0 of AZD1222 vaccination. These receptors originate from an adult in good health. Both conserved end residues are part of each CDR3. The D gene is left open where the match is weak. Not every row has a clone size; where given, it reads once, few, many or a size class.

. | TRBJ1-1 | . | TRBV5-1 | CASSAGLNTEAFF | TGCGCCAGCAGCGCTGGACTGAACACTGAAGCTTTCTTT
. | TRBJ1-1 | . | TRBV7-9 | CASSGTSVTEAFF | TGTGCCAGCAGCGGGACCTCGGTTACTGAAGCTTTCTTT
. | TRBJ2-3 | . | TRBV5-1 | CASSFEGPTTDTQYF | TGCGCCAGCAGCTTCGAAGGCCCTACCACAGATACGCAGTATTTT
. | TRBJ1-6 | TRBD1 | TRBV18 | CASSPTGEHNSPLHF | TGTGCCAGCTCACCAACAGGGGAGCATAATTCACCCCTCCACTTT
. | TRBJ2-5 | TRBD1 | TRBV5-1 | CASSRQGLGETQYF | TGCGCCAGCAGTCGACAGGGCTTGGGTGAGACCCAGTACTTC
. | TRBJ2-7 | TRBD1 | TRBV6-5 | CASTTGTGGYEQYF | TGTGCCAGCACCACAGGGACAGGGGGATACGAGCAGTACTTC
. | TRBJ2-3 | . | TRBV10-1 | CASSPYSWDTQYF | TGCGCCAGCAGCCCCTATAGTTGGGATACGCAGTATTTT
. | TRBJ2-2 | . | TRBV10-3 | CAISERSRGSDTGELFF | TGTGCCATCAGTGAGAGGTCGCGGGGCTCGGACACCGGGGAGCTGTTTTTT
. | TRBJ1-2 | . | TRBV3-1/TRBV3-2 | CASRGYTF | TGTGCCAGCAGGGGCTACACCTTC
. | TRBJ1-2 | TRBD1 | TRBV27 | CASSGHRGPQYGYTF | TGTGCCAGCAGTGGCCACAGGGGGCCCCAGTATGGCTACACCTTC
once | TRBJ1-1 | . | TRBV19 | CASSSAALTEAFF | TGTGCCAGTAGTTCAGCGGCTTTGACTGAAGCTTTCTTT
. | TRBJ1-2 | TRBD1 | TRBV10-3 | CAISRTGPYGYTF | TGTGCCATCAGCAGGACAGGGCCCTATGGCTACACCTTC
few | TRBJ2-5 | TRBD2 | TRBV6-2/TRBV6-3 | CASSYSVAGGQETQYF | TGTGCCAGCAGTTACTCGGTAGCGGGGGGGCAAGAGACCCAGTACTTC
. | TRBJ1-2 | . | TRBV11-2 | CASSLVGRIGYGYTF | TGTGCCAGCAGCTTAGTGGGCAGGATCGGCTATGGCTACACCTTC
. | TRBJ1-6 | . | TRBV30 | CAWSVRAGLYNSPLHF | TGTGCCTGGAGTGTACGGGCGGGGCTCTATAATTCACCCCTCCACTTT
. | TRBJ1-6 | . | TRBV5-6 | CASSEDLSGVYNSPLHF | TGTGCCAGCAGCGAAGACCTCTCAGGGGTTTATAATTCACCCCTCCACTTT
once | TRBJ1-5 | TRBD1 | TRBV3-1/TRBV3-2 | CASSPAGGPQHF | TGTGCCAGCAGCCCCGCAGGGGGGCCCCAGCATTTT
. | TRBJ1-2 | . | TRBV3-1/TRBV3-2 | CASSLSPGASYGYTF | TGTGCCAGCAGCCTCTCCCCGGGGGCTTCCTATGGCTACACCTTC
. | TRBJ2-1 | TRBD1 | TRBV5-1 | CASSSKDRGEQFF | TGCGCCAGCAGCTCCAAGGACAGGGGTGAGCAGTTCTTC
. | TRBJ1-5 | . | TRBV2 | CASSRDSNQPQHF | TGTGCCAGCAGTAGGGACAGCAATCAGCCCCAGCATTTT
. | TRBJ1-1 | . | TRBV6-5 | CASSYRGVDEAFF | TGTGCCAGCAGTTACCGCGGGGTTGATGAAGCTTTCTTT
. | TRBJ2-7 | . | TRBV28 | CASRGTSSEQYF | TGTGCCAGCCGCGGCACCTCAAGCGAGCAGTACTTC
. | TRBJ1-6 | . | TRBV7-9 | CASSLKGGTSISPLHF | TGTGCCAGCAGCTTAAAGGGAGGGACCTCGATTTCACCCCTCCACTTT
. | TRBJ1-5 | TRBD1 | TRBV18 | CASSPQGASGQPQHF | TGTGCCAGCTCCCCACAGGGGGCTTCCGGTCAGCCCCAGCATTTT
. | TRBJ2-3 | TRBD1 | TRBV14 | CASSRTGGPTDTQYF | TGTGCCAGCAGTCGTACAGGGGGCCCCACAGATACGCAGTATTTT
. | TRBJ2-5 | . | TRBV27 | CASSLGTPFLTGETQYF | TGTGCCAGCAGTTTAGGCACACCTTTCCTCACGGGAGAGACCCAGTACTTC
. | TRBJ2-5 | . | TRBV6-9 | CASSYKADQETQYF | TGTGCCAGCAGTTATAAAGCGGATCAAGAGACCCAGTACTTC
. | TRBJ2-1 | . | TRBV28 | CASSLLAPYNEQFF | TGTGCCAGCAGTTTGTTAGCCCCCTACAATGAGCAGTTCTTC
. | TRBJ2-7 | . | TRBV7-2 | CASSFKGTIYEQYF | TGTGCCAGCAGCTTTAAGGGGACGATCTACGAGCAGTACTTC
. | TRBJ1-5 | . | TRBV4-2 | CASSQVRDGYNQPQHF | TGTGCCAGCAGCCAAGTCCGGGACGGATACAATCAGCCCCAGCATTTT
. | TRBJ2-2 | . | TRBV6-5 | CASTSLPGELFF | TGTGCCAGCACTTCCCTCCCCGGGGAGCTGTTTTTT
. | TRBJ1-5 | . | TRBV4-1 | CASSHPGPRTNQPQHF | TGCGCCAGCAGCCATCCGGGACCCCGAACCAATCAGCCCCAGCATTTT
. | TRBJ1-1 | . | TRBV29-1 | CSVGPEAFF | TGCAGCGTGGGCCCTGAAGCTTTCTTT
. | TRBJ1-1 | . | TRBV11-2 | CASSLTDSRNTEAFF | TGTGCCAGCAGCTTAACGGACAGTCGCAACACTGAAGCTTTCTTT
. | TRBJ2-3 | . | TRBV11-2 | CASSSSTDTQYF | TGTGCCAGCAGCTCTAGCACAGATACGCAGTATTTT
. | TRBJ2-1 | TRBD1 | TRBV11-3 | CASSEGQGYNEQFF | TGTGCCAGCAGCGAAGGACAGGGGTACAATGAGCAGTTCTTC
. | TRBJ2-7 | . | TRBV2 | CASRDMNYEQYF | TGTGCCAGCCGGGACATGAACTACGAGCAGTACTTC
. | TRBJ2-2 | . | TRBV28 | CAVPGWQNTGELFF | TGTGCCGTCCCGGGATGGCAGAACACCGGGGAGCTGTTTTTT
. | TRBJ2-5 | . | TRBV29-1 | CSVHPGTIRGETQYF | TGCAGCGTCCACCCTGGGACAATTCGGGGAGAGACCCAGTACTTC
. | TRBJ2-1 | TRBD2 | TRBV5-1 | CASRGTSGHNEQFF | TGCGCCAGCAGGGGTACTAGCGGGCACAATGAGCAGTTCTTC
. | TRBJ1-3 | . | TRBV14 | CASRGSGNTIYF | TGTGCCAGCAGGGGGTCTGGAAACACCATATATTTT
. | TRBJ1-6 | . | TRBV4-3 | CASSQQQGYSPLHF | TGCGCCAGCAGCCAACAACAGGGCTATTCACCCCTCCACTTT
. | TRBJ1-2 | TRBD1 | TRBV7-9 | CASSPRTGGGYGYTF | TGTGCCAGCAGCCCCCGGACAGGGGGCGGCTATGGCTACACCTTC
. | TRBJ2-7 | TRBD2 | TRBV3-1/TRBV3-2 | CASSQDGGSEQYF | TGTGCCAGCAGCCAAGACGGGGGGTCGGAGCAGTACTTC
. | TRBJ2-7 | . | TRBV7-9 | CASSRWDSSSYEQYF | TGTGCCAGCAGCAGGTGGGACTCGAGCTCCTACGAGCAGTACTTC